This T cell receptor beta chain was obtained from a study of shared clonotypes between healthy human individuals. Study-wide background: Per donor, CD8 memory used one plate, CD8 naive used two, CD4 memory used three and CD4 naive used three.

The method was immunoSEQ multiplex PCR; TCRdb's version includes in-frame clones alone and lacks a portion of them. The repertoire holds 2,100,000 or so clones, around 95% seen once, with roughly 0.13% in the top ten. To note about this clone: The antigen is not known.

Findings of the study overall: Inspection by rarefaction showed sorted-subset sequencing to be incomplete despite large depth.

Germline V gene data show CDR1 as MNHEY and CDR2 as SVGAGI. The CDR3 is 15 residues long. Trimming took 7 bases from V and 0 from J, leaving 16 bases between them. The origin of this receptor is a man younger than 30 in good health. The material sequenced was naive CD4+ T cells sorted from blood. The subset: CD45RA+ positively selected. The chain is built from TRBV6-5 and TRBJ2-7; D is perhaps TRBD1 or TRBD2 (5 bases each). The CDR3 here is CASTPGTDSSYEQYF. Here the CDR3 DNA reads TGTGCCAGCACCCCCGGGACGGATAGCTCCTACGAGCAGTACTTC.